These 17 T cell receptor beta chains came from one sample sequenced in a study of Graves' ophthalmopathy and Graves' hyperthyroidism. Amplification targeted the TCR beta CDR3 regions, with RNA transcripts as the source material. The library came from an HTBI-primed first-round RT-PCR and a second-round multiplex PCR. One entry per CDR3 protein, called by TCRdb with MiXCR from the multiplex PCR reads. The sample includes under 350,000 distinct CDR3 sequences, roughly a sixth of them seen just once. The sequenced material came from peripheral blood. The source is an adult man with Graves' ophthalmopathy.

The CDR3 DNA follows: TGTGCCTGGATTAGGCTAATAGGGACTTTCGGAGGGGTCGACTATGGCTACACCTTC. Protein: CAWIRLIGTFGGVDYGYTF. The rearrangement links TRBV30 to TRBJ1-2; tentative D call: TRBD1 (5 bases). Germline V CDR1 and CDR2: GTSNPN, SVGIG (reference sequence). This CDR3 has 19 residues. Trimming stripped 4 bases from V and 3 bases from J, with 30 bases between.

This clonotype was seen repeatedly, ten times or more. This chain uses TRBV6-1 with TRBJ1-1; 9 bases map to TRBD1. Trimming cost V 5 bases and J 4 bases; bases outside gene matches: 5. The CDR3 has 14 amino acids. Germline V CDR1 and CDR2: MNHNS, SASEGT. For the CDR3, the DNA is TGTGCCAGCAGTATTCAGACAGGGGGCACTGAAGCTTTCTTT. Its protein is CASSIQTGGTEAFF.

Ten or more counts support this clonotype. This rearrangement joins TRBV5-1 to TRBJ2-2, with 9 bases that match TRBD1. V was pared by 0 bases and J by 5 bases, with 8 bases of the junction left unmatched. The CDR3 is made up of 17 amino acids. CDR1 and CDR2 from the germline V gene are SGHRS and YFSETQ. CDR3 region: CASSLEPGQGLTGELFF. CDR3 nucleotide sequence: TGCGCCAGCAGCTTGGAGCCAGGACAGGGGTTAACCGGGGAGCTGTTTTTT.

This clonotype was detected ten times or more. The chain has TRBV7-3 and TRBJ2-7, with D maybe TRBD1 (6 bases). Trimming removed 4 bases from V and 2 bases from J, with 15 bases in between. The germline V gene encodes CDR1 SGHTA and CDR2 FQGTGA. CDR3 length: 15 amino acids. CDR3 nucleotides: TGTGCCAGCAGCTCCGACCAGGGGCGAACCTACGAGCAGTACTTC. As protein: CASSSDQGRTYEQYF.

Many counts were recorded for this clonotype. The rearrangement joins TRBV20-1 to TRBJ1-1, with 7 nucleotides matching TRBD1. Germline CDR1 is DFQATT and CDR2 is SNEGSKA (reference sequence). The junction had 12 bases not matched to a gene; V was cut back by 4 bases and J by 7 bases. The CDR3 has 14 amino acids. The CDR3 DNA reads TGCAGTGCTATAGGGACAGAGCTACGGGTTGAAGCTTTCTTT. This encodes CSAIGTELRVEAFF.

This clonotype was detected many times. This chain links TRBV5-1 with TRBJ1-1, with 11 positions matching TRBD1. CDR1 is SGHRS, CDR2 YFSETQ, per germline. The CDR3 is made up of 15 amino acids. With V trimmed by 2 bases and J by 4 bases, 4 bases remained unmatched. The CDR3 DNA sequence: TGCGCCAGCAGCTTTTCCGGGACAGGGGGCACTGAAGCTTTCTTT. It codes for CASSFSGTGGTEAFF. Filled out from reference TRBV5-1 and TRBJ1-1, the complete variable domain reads KAGVTQTPRYLIKTRGQQVTLSCSPISGHRSVSWYQQTPGQGLQFLFEYFSETQRNKGNFPGRFSGRQFSNSRSEMNVSTLELGDSALYLCASSFSGTGGTEAFFGQGTRLTVV.

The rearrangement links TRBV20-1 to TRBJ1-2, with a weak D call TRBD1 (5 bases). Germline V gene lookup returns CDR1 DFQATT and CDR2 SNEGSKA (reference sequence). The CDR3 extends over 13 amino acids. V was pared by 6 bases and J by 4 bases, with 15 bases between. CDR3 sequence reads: CSAPLGVGYGYTF. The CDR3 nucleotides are TGCAGTGCGCCGTTAGGGGTTGGCTATGGCTACACCTTC.

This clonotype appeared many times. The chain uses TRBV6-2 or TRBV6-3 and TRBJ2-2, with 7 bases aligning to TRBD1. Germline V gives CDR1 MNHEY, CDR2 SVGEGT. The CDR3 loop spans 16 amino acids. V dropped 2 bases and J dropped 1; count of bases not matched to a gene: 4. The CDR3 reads CASSYTRTGNTGELFF. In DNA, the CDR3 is TGTGCCAGCAGTTACACTCGGACAGGGAACACCGGGGAGCTGTTTTTT.

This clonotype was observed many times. CDR3 in DNA: TGTGCCAGCAGCTCGGGACAGGACGGCTATGGCTACACCTTC. This sequence encodes CASSSGQDGYGYTF. The genes are TRBV6-5 and TRBJ1-2; 8 bases are a match to TRBD1. The CDR3 runs 14 residues. Per the germline V gene, CDR1 is MNHEY and CDR2 is SVGAGI. After removal of 6 bases from V and 4 bases from J, the junction contained 7 bases not matched to a gene.

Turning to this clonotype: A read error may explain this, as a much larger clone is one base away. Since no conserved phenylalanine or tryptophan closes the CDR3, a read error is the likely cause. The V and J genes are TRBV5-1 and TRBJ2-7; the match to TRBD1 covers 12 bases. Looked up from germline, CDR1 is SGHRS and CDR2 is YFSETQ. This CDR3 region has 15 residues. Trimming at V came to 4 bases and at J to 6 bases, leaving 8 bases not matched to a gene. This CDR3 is CASSPRRDRGPEQYI. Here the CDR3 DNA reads TGCGCCAGCAGCCCGCGCCGGGACAGGGGGCCCGAGCAGTACATC.

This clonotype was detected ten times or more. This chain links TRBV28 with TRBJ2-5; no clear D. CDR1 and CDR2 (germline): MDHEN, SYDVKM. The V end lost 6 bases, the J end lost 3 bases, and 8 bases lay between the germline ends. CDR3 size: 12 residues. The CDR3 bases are TGTGCCAGCAGAAACAGCGAAGAGACCCAGTACTTC. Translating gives CASRNSEETQYF.

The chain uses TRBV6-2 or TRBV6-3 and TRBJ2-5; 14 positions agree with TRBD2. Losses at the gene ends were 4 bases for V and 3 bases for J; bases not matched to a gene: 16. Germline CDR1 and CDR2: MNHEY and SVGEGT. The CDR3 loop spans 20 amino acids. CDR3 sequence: CASSFARGTSGRKAEETQYF. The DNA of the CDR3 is TGTGCCAGCAGTTTCGCTCGCGGGACTAGCGGGAGAAAGGCAGAAGAGACCCAGTACTTC.

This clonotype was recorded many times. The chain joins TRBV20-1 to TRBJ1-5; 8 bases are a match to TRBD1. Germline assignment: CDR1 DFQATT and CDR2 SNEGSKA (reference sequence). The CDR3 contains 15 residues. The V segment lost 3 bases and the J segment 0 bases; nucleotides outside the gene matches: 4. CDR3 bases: TGCAGTGCTAGGGGACAGGAGAATAGCAATCAGCCCCAGCATTTT. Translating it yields CSARGQENSNQPQHF.

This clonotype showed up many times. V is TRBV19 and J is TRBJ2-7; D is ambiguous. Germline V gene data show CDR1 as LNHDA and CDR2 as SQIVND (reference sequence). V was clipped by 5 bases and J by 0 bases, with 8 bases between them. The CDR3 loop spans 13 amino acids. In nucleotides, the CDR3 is TGTGCCAGTAGTGAGGTCAGCTCCTACGAGCAGTACTTC. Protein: CASSEVSSYEQYF.

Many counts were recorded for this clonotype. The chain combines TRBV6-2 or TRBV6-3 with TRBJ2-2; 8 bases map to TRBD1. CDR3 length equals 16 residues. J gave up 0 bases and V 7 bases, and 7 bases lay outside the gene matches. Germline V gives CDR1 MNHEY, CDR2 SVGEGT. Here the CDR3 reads CASNTQDRANTGELFF. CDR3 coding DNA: TGTGCCAGCAACACACAGGACAGGGCGAACACCGGGGAGCTGTTTTTT.

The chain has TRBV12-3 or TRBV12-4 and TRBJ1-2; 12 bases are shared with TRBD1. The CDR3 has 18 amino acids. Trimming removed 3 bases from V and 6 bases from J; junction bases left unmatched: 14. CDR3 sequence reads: CASSLYGGQGASLNGYTF. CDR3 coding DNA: TGTGCCAGCAGTTTGTATGGGGGACAGGGGGCTTCCCTCAATGGCTACACCTTC.

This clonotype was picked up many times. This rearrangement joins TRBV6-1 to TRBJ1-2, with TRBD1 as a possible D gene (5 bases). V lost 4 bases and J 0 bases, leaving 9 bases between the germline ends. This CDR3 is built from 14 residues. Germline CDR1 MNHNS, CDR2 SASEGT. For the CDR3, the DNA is TGTGCCAGCAGTGGGGGGTTAGCTAACTATGGCTACACCTTC. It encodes CASSGGLANYGYTF.